This T cell receptor beta chain stems from a study of T cells after yellow fever vaccination. Study observations and caveats: In post-booster samples, most primary-vaccination clones reappeared (about 95% CD4, around 87% CD8).

CDR3 size: 15 residues. The ends lost 8 bases at V and 1 base at J; junction bases unmatched: 9. Germline loops: CDR1 DFQATT, CDR2 SNEGSKA (reference sequence). There are a few counts of this clonotype. Its antigen is undetermined. They built TCR cDNA with 5'RACE template switching, a step that put in a universal primer site and UMIs. From the 5' RACE reads, TCRdb called clonotypes with MiXCR, one entry per CDR3 protein. The sample comprises about 240,000 distinct CDR3 sequences, 6.9% of which are singletons, and approximately 0.85% rests with the top ten. V and J are TRBV20-1 and TRBJ2-3, with 10 bases identical to TRBD2. The sequences come from CD4+ T cells sorted from PBMCs, collected 15 days after the yellow fever booster vaccination. This clonotype was obtained from a young man who received the YFV17D yellow fever vaccine. CDR3 DNA sequence: TGCAGTCACCTGTGGACTAGCGGCCGCACAGATACGCAGTATTTT. Protein product: CSHLWTSGRTDTQYF.